Each of the 31 T cell receptor beta chains below was sequenced from the same sample in a study of cytomegalovirus exposure and HLA in healthy donors. Both 60 Vbeta primers and 13 Jbeta primers went into the PCR. Produced via immunoSEQ multiplex PCR; TCRdb's table is partial and in-frame only. This sample has 95,000 to 150,000 clones, with approximately 79% found just once. Material: PBMCs. These receptors were taken from a man aged 25 to 40 in good health and CMV-seronegative.

This clone has a single count. The genes are TRBV27 and TRBJ1-2; D is possibly TRBD1 (6 bases). The CDR3 covers 16 residues. Germline assignment: CDR1 MNHEY and CDR2 SMNVEV (reference sequence). The V gene lost 4 bases and the J gene lost 4 bases, with 19 bases spanning the gap. The CDR3 region is CASSSSYERDTYGYTF. The CDR3 nucleotides are TGTGCCAGCAGTTCCAGCTACGAGCGGGACACCTATGGCTACACCTTC.

This clone appeared once. The V call is TRBV5-4, the J call TRBJ2-5; 7 nucleotides line up with TRBD2. V lost 5 bases to trimming and J lost 5 bases; unmatched junction nucleotides: 6. CDR1 SGHNT and CDR2 YYREEE come from the germline V gene (reference sequence). The CDR3 has 13 amino acids. The DNA for the CDR3 is TGTGCCAGCAGGGGGGGGGTGACGGAGACCCAGTACTTC. Translating it yields CASRGGVTETQYF.

The chain joins TRBV29-1 to TRBJ1-1; D unclear. The CDR3 has 13 residues. The germline V and J ends were trimmed by 5 bases and 0 bases, with 10 bases remaining between them. Germline V gene data show CDR1 as SQVTM and CDR2 as ANQGSEA. CDR3 protein: CSVSGSLNTEAFF. The CDR3, as DNA: TGCAGCGTTTCCGGGTCATTGAACACTGAAGCTTTCTTT.

The CDR3 DNA sequence: TGTGCCAGCAGCTTGGCACTAGCGATCAATGAGCAGTTCTTC. This gives the protein CASSLALAINEQFF. The V call is TRBV5-4, the J call TRBJ2-1, with 7 bases lining up with TRBD2. Germline CDR1 reads SGHNT; CDR2 reads YYREEE (reference sequence). V shed 0 bases, J shed 6 bases, and the junction held 3 bases outside the gene matches. CDR3 length equals 14 residues.

The V and J genes are TRBV14 and TRBJ2-7; D gene unclear. The CDR3 has 14 residues. The V end lost 4 bases, the J end lost 2 bases, and 12 bases lay between the germline ends. Germline CDR1 and CDR2: SGHDN and FVKESK. CDR3 protein: CASSPPVFPYEQYF. The CDR3 DNA is TGTGCCAGCAGCCCGCCGGTATTTCCCTACGAGCAGTACTTC.

The genes are TRBV7-8 and TRBJ1-4; possible D gene TRBD1, 5 bases. This CDR3 spans 13 amino acids. The germline V and J ends were trimmed by 1 base and 12 bases, with 12 bases remaining between them. Germline values: CDR1 SGHVS, CDR2 FQNEAQ. The DNA of the CDR3 is TGTGCCAGCAGCTTAGGGGACTTGGAGGAACTGTTTTTT. Its protein is CASSLGDLEELFF.

The chain joins TRBV6-1 to TRBJ2-3, with a tentative D call TRBD2 (5 bases). From germline, CDR1 is MNHNS and CDR2 SASEGT. CDR3 length: 13 amino acids. Trimming left V 10 bases short and J 0 bases short, with 11 bases between. The CDR3 sequence is CATTRSSTDTQYF. Here the CDR3 DNA reads TGTGCCACCACTAGGTCTAGCACAGATACGCAGTATTTT.

The J gene is TRBJ2-1, the V gene TRBV11-2; D is perhaps TRBD1 (6 bases). Trimming removed 2 bases from V and 10 bases from J, with 15 bases in between. CDR3 length: 14 amino acids. CDR1 is SGHAT and CDR2 is FQNNGV in the germline V gene. The CDR3 loop is CASSLLQGRLEQFF. CDR3 DNA sequence: TGTGCCAGCAGCTTACTACAGGGCCGACTCGAGCAGTTCTTC.

V is TRBV2 and J is TRBJ2-5; D may be TRBD2 (6 bases). Germline V gene data show CDR1 as SNHLY and CDR2 as FYNNEI. The CDR3 consists of 14 residues. V lost 4 bases and J lost 2, with 11 bases in between. CDR3 DNA: TGTGCCAGCAGTGTGGACGGGGGACAAGAGACCCAGTACTTC. Translated, it gives CASSVDGGQETQYF. Complete variable domain (other parts from reference TRBV2 and TRBJ2-5): EPEVTQTPSHQVTQMGQEVILRCVPISNHLYFYWYRQILGQKVEFLVSFYNNEISEKSEIFDDQFSVERPDGSNFTLKIRSTKLEDSAMYFCASSVDGGQETQYFGPGTRLLVL.

The chain employs TRBV7-2 and TRBJ1-6, with 9 nucleotides matching TRBD1. This CDR3 contains 16 residues. The germline CDR1 and CDR2 sequences are SGHTA and FQGNSA. The V and J ends lost 1 base and 13 bases, in that order; junction bases with no gene match: 11. CDR3 in DNA: TGTGCCAGCAGCTTAGAAAACCCGACAGGGGGTCCCCCCCTCCACTTT. It translates to CASSLENPTGGPPLHF.

The rearrangement joins TRBV5-1 to TRBJ2-5; TRBD1 matches 7 bases. Germline loops: CDR1 SGHRS, CDR2 YFSETQ. The CDR3 runs to 15 residues. J gave up 1 base and V 0 bases, and 3 bases lay outside the gene matches. The CDR3 DNA sequence: TGCGCCAGCAGCTTGGAGGGGGCCGGCCAAGAGACCCAGTACTTC. As protein: CASSLEGAGQETQYF. Full variable domain (outside the CDR3, taken from reference TRBV5-1 and TRBJ2-5): KAGVTQTPRYLIKTRGQQVTLSCSPISGHRSVSWYQQTPGQGLQFLFEYFSETQRNKGNFPGRFSGRQFSNSRSEMNVSTLELGDSALYLCASSLEGAGQETQYFGPGTRLLVL.

The V gene is TRBV7-2, the J gene TRBJ1-2; 8 bases are a match to TRBD1. The CDR3 is 13 amino acids. V shed 5 bases and J 13 bases; nucleotides not matched to a gene: 12. Germline CDR1 and CDR2: SGHTA and FQGNSA. The CDR3 spells CASSTGGPFDGTF. The DNA for the CDR3 is TGTGCCAGCAGCACAGGGGGGCCTTTTGACGGCACCTTC.

The CDR3 region is CAISELGQRYGYTF. CDR3 DNA sequence: TGTGCCATCAGTGAGTTGGGACAGCGATATGGCTACACCTTC. The gene calls are TRBV10-3 and TRBJ1-2, with 7 bases fitting TRBD1. The CDR3 is 14 residues long. In germline, CDR1 is ENHRY, CDR2 SYGVKD. J gave up 5 bases and V 1 base, and 4 bases lay outside the gene matches.

This sequence joins TRBV14 and TRBJ2-7; 14 bases match TRBD2. Trimming took 5 bases from V and 6 from J; bases not matched to a gene: 3. The CDR3 is made up of 14 amino acids. CDR1 and CDR2 (germline): SGHDN, FVKESK. CDR3 residues: CASSFGLAGGEQYF. The CDR3, as DNA: TGTGCCAGCAGCTTCGGACTAGCGGGGGGCGAGCAGTACTTC.

The V and J genes are TRBV9 and TRBJ1-1; a weak D match, TRBD1 (5 bases). The CDR3 contains 15 residues. V shed 3 bases and J shed 8 bases, with 20 bases lying between them. Germline CDR1 SGDLS, CDR2 YYNGEE. DNA for the CDR3: TGTGCCAGCAGCGAATCGGGACTCCGAAGGGAAGAAGCTTTCTTT. Its protein is CASSESGLRREEAFF.

This clone was seen more than once but under ten times. The V gene is TRBV9, the J gene TRBJ2-2, with 9 positions matching TRBD1. CDR1 SGDLS and CDR2 YYNGEE come from the germline V gene. After removal of 2 bases from V and 6 bases from J, the junction contained 14 bases not matched to a gene. The CDR3 has 18 residues. In DNA, the CDR3 is TGTGCCAGCAGCGTCCAGGCCGGGACAGGGTTCGTGGCCGGGGAGCTGTTTTTT. Encoded protein: CASSVQAGTGFVAGELFF.

The chain joins TRBV5-7 to TRBJ2-7, with no clear D. TRBV5-7 is designated an ORF whose function remains uncertain. Trimming shortened V by 3 bases and J by 5 bases, and 15 bases separated the two germline ends. The CDR3 loop spans 14 amino acids. The CDR3 region is CASSSCPPKHEQYF. The CDR3 DNA is TGTGCCAGCAGCTCGTGCCCGCCGAAGCACGAGCAGTACTTC.

This sequence joins TRBV5-6 and TRBJ2-7; D unclear. From germline, CDR1 is SGHDT and CDR2 YYEEEE. The CDR3 runs 13 residues. Trimming took off 4 bases at V and 0 bases at J, with 8 bases between the two ends. CDR3 sequence reads: CASSPRGSYEQYF. The CDR3 DNA follows: TGTGCCAGCAGCCCCCGCGGCTCCTACGAGCAGTACTTC.

This clone came up once. This chain uses TRBV27 with TRBJ1-2; the match to TRBD1 covers 10 bases. The CDR3 extends over 15 amino acids. Trimming took 3 bases from V and 6 from J; bases not matched to a gene: 7. Germline-derived CDR1 and CDR2 are MNHEY and SMNVEV (reference sequence). Here the CDR3 DNA reads TGTGCCAGCAGTTTCACAGACAGGGGGCGCGATGGCTACACCTTC. This codes for CASSFTDRGRDGYTF.

The gene calls are TRBV11-2 and TRBJ2-3, with 9 nucleotides matching TRBD2. The CDR3 runs to 16 residues. Germline lookup yields CDR1 SGHAT and CDR2 FQNNGV. The junction had 2 bases not matched to a gene; V was cut back by 1 base and J by 0 bases. CDR3 nucleotide sequence: TGTGCCAGCAGCTTAGGCGGGGGGGCCAGCACAGATACGCAGTATTTT. It translates to CASSLGGGASTDTQYF.

This clone was picked up one time. This chain joins TRBV5-1 and TRBJ2-4; TRBD2 matches 12 bases. The germline V gene encodes CDR1 SGHRS and CDR2 YFSETQ. V shed 4 bases, J shed 7 bases, and the junction held 9 bases outside the gene matches. The CDR3 runs 16 residues. The DNA of the CDR3 is TGCGCCAGCAGCATAGGGGCTAGCGGGGGGGCGAACATTCAGTACTTC. Encoded protein: CASSIGASGGANIQYF.

The rearrangement joins TRBV5-1 to TRBJ1-5; D gene ambiguous. V lost 5 bases to trimming and J lost 0 bases, with 18 bases between them. This CDR3 contains 17 residues. CDR1 and CDR2 (germline): SGHRS, YFSETQ. CDR3 DNA sequence: TGCGCCAGCAGGACGGGGAAGGAACTTTATAGCAATCAGCCCCAGCATTTT. As protein: CASRTGKELYSNQPQHF. The full variable domain, completed using reference TRBV5-1 and TRBJ1-5, is KAGVTQTPRYLIKTRGQQVTLSCSPISGHRSVSWYQQTPGQGLQFLFEYFSETQRNKGNFPGRFSGRQFSNSRSEMNVSTLELGDSALYLCASRTGKELYSNQPQHFGDGTRLSIL.

The chain is built from TRBV15 and TRBJ2-3; D perhaps matches TRBD2 (6 bases). CDR1 and CDR2 (germline): LNHNV, YYDKDF (reference sequence). V gave up 0 bases and J gave up 8 bases, with 24 bases separating them. This CDR3 has 18 residues. For the CDR3, the DNA is TGTGCCACCAGCAGAGATCCTTCAACCGGGACTCACGGTGGTACGCAGTATTTT. Amino acid sequence: CATSRDPSTGTHGGTQYF.

The rearrangement uses TRBV28 and TRBJ1-1, with D possibly matching TRBD1 (6 bases). There are 14 residues in the CDR3. Germline values: CDR1 MDHEN, CDR2 SYDVKM. Trimming removed 8 bases from V and 4 bases from J, with 17 bases in between. The CDR3 here is CASLRLQGSTEAFF. CDR3 DNA: TGTGCCAGCCTACGGTTACAGGGTAGCACTGAAGCTTTCTTT.

This sequence joins TRBV6-6 and TRBJ2-7; D is perhaps TRBD2 (6 bases). V lost 0 bases to trimming and J lost 4 bases, with 13 bases between them. Germline V gene data show CDR1 as MNHNY and CDR2 as SVGAGI (reference sequence). This CDR3 has 15 residues. In DNA form, the CDR3 reads TGTGCCAGCAGTTACTCGGAGGGGAAATGGTACGAGCAGTACTTC. It specifies CASSYSEGKWYEQYF.

The CDR3: CASRGWRGSGANVLTF. The CDR3 DNA reads as TGTGCCAGCAGGGGGTGGAGGGGCTCTGGGGCCAACGTCCTGACTTTC. The genes are TRBV7-6 and TRBJ2-6, with D possibly matching TRBD2 (6 bases). Germline values: CDR1 SGHVS, CDR2 FNYEAQ. CDR3 length: 16 residues. V was cut by 6 bases and J by 0 bases, with 12 bases left in between.

The genes are TRBV7-9 and TRBJ2-1, with TRBD1 matching 9 bases. Germline V gene sequence: CDR1 SEHNR, CDR2 FQNEAQ (reference sequence). This CDR3 spans 15 amino acids. J was trimmed by 3 bases and V by 5 bases; bases with no gene match: 5. The CDR3 is CASSPGTGRYNEQFF. CDR3 DNA sequence: TGTGCCAGCAGCCCTGGGACAGGGCGCTACAATGAGCAGTTCTTC.

The rearrangement joins TRBV2 to TRBJ2-6, with D uncertain. V lost 6 bases, J lost 2 bases, and 11 bases lay in between. The CDR3 contains 15 residues. From germline, CDR1 is SNHLY and CDR2 FYNNEI. CDR3 DNA: TGTGCCAGCAGCCCTGAACGGGCTGGGGCCAACGTCCTGACTTTC. As protein: CASSPERAGANVLTF. Full variable domain (rest looked up from reference TRBV2 and TRBJ2-6): EPEVTQTPSHQVTQMGQEVILRCVPISNHLYFYWYRQILGQKVEFLVSFYNNEISEKSEIFDDQFSVERPDGSNFTLKIRSTKLEDSAMYFCASSPERAGANVLTFGAGSRLTVL.

V and J are TRBV5-4 and TRBJ2-3, with D possibly matching TRBD2 (5 bases). The CDR3 sequence is 16 residues long. Germline assignment: CDR1 SGHNT and CDR2 YYREEE (reference sequence). V dropped 0 bases and J dropped 3 bases, with 14 bases sitting between them. The chain's CDR3 is CASSLARERSTDTQYF. The DNA for the CDR3 is TGTGCCAGCAGCTTGGCGAGGGAGAGGAGTACAGATACGCAGTATTTT.

V usage is TRBV27 and J usage is TRBJ2-7; weak D call: TRBD1 (6 bases). Germline loops: CDR1 MNHEY, CDR2 SMNVEV (reference sequence). The CDR3 contains 15 residues. Trimming shortened V by 6 bases and J by 2 bases, and 17 bases separated the two germline ends. CDR3 bases: TGTGCCAGCAGGGTCAGGGAGTGGGGGCCCTACGAGCAGTACTTC. Translation: CASRVREWGPYEQYF.

This clone was observed once. The chain combines TRBV27 with TRBJ1-2, with D perhaps matching TRBD1 (5 bases). This CDR3 spans 12 amino acids. V was pared by 8 bases and J by 4 bases, with 11 bases between. Germline assignment: CDR1 MNHEY and CDR2 SMNVEV (reference sequence). The DNA for the CDR3 is TGTGCCAGCCGGGGGGGTAGCTATGGCTACACCTTC. Its protein product is CASRGGSYGYTF.